This TCR beta chain was sequenced during a study of shared clonotypes between healthy human individuals. Overall study context: Contributing individuals were two females and three males aged 18 to 49.

Memory CD4+ cells were the fraction left after CD45RA+ naive selection. CDR3 length: 15 amino acids. V lost 5 bases, J lost 3 bases, and 4 bases stayed unmatched. From germline, CDR1 is MGHRA and CDR2 YSYEKL. Produced via immunoSEQ multiplex PCR; TCRdb's table is partial and in-frame only. The sample includes 850,000 to 1,200,000 clones, roughly 75% of them seen just once. The origin of this receptor is a man aged 18 to 35 in good health. This chain uses TRBV4-1 with TRBJ2-7, with 13 positions matching TRBD2. Sequencing was carried out using memory CD4+ T cells sorted from blood. Noted subset: CD45RA-negative fraction. CDR3 sequence: CASSGGLAGVYEQYF. The CDR3 DNA reads TGCGCCAGCAGCGGCGGACTAGCGGGAGTCTACGAGCAGTACTTC.